These T cell receptor beta chains were read from a single sample in a study of control samples from healthy donors and cancer patients. Method: immunoSEQ multiplex PCR; TCRdb's copy keeps in-frame clones and lacks some. This table has about 120,000 clones, approximately 88% appearing once. Sequences were obtained from blood. These receptors were obtained from a man aged 40-49 years in good health. CDR3s include the opening cysteine and the closing phenylalanine or tryptophan. Each record gives: V gene, J gene, clone size, D gene, CDR3 protein, CDR3 DNA. A D gene is named only where the DNA matches it firmly. A clone size is listed for some rows: how often the clone was seen (once, few, many), or a class if it is expanded.

V gene: TRBV6-1
J gene: TRBJ2-3
clone size: -
D gene: -
CDR3 protein: CASSARGASSSSTDTQYF
CDR3 DNA: TGTGCCAGCAGTGCGAGGGGGGCGAGCTCCTCTAGCACAGATACGCAGTATTTT

V gene: TRBV2
J gene: TRBJ2-3
clone size: -
D gene: -
CDR3 protein: CASTLRFGGGLTTDTQYF
CDR3 DNA: TGTGCCAGCACCCTGCGATTTGGCGGGGGCCTTACCACAGATACGCAGTATTTT

V gene: TRBV6-4
J gene: TRBJ1-1
clone size: -
D gene: TRBD1
CDR3 protein: CASSDSDRTEAFF
CDR3 DNA: TGTGCCAGCAGTGACTCGGACAGGACTGAAGCTTTCTTT

V gene: TRBV19
J gene: TRBJ1-5
clone size: -
D gene: TRBD1
CDR3 protein: CASSGGTGLWGNQPQHF
CDR3 DNA: TGTGCCAGTAGTGGCGGGACAGGGCTATGGGGGAATCAGCCCCAGCATTTT

V gene: TRBV10-1
J gene: TRBJ2-3
clone size: -
D gene: -
CDR3 protein: CASSESGGPFTDTQYF
CDR3 DNA: TGCGCCAGCAGTGAGTCGGGGGGGCCTTTCACAGATACGCAGTATTTT

V gene: TRBV2
J gene: TRBJ1-2
clone size: once
D gene: -
CDR3 protein: CASSEIASGYTF
CDR3 DNA: TGTGCCAGCAGTGAGATAGCGAGTGGCTACACCTTC

V gene: TRBV6-5
J gene: TRBJ1-2
clone size: -
D gene: TRBD1
CDR3 protein: CASVGDRGDGYTF
CDR3 DNA: TGTGCCTCGGTCGGGGACAGGGGCGATGGCTACACCTTC

V gene: TRBV6-4
J gene: TRBJ2-1
clone size: -
D gene: TRBD2
CDR3 protein: CASRPSGGGYNEQFF
CDR3 DNA: TGTGCCAGCAGGCCTAGCGGGGGGGGGTACAATGAGCAGTTCTTC

V gene: TRBV19
J gene: TRBJ1-1
clone size: -
D gene: TRBD1
CDR3 protein: CASSTGQGTRKTEAFF
CDR3 DNA: TGTGCCAGTAGTACAGGACAGGGGACTAGAAAGACTGAAGCTTTCTTT

V gene: TRBV3-1/TRBV3-2
J gene: TRBJ1-1
clone size: -
D gene: -
CDR3 protein: CASSPSTVNTEAFF
CDR3 DNA: TGTGCCAGCAGCCCCTCGACAGTTAACACTGAAGCTTTCTTT

V gene: TRBV10-1
J gene: TRBJ1-2
clone size: -
D gene: -
CDR3 protein: CASSGRLHYGYTF
CDR3 DNA: TGCGCCAGCAGTGGCAGGTTACACTATGGCTACACCTTC

V gene: TRBV7-6
J gene: TRBJ1-1
clone size: -
D gene: TRBD1
CDR3 protein: CASSHGTEKNTEAFF
CDR3 DNA: TGTGCCAGCAGCCACGGGACAGAGAAGAACACTGAAGCTTTCTTT

V gene: TRBV7-2
J gene: TRBJ1-5
clone size: -
D gene: -
CDR3 protein: CASSLGFWGRDGEPQHF
CDR3 DNA: TGTGCCAGCAGCTTAGGATTTTGGGGGCGGGATGGGGAGCCCCAGCATTTT

V gene: TRBV2
J gene: TRBJ1-2
clone size: -
D gene: TRBD1
CDR3 protein: CASSDSGQASGYTF
CDR3 DNA: TGTGCCAGCAGTGATTCCGGACAGGCGAGTGGCTACACCTTC

V gene: TRBV18
J gene: TRBJ1-1
clone size: -
D gene: -
CDR3 protein: CASSPFLGGNMNTEAFF
CDR3 DNA: TGTGCCAGCTCACCCTTTCTAGGAGGAAACATGAACACTGAAGCTTTCTTT

V gene: TRBV5-1
J gene: TRBJ1-4
clone size: once
D gene: TRBD1
CDR3 protein: CASSRGDRLNEKLFF
CDR3 DNA: TGCGCCAGCAGCCGAGGGGACAGGTTAAATGAAAAACTGTTTTTT

V gene: TRBV10-3
J gene: TRBJ1-2
clone size: -
D gene: -
CDR3 protein: CYIRGDEGYTF
CDR3 DNA: TGTTATATTCGGGGGGACGAGGGCTACACCTTC

V gene: TRBV11-2
J gene: TRBJ1-1
clone size: -
D gene: -
CDR3 protein: CASSLVLGEGVESEAFF
CDR3 DNA: TGTGCCAGCAGCTTAGTATTAGGGGAGGGGGTCGAATCTGAAGCTTTCTTT

V gene: TRBV30
J gene: TRBJ1-1
clone size: -
D gene: -
CDR3 protein: CAWGKATEAFF
CDR3 DNA: TGTGCCTGGGGCAAGGCCACTGAAGCTTTCTTT

V gene: TRBV6-5
J gene: TRBJ2-2
clone size: once
D gene: TRBD2
CDR3 protein: CASKLAGGRAGELFF
CDR3 DNA: TGTGCCAGTAAACTAGCGGGGGGGCGCGCCGGGGAGCTGTTTTTT

V gene: TRBV4-2
J gene: TRBJ2-1
clone size: -
D gene: TRBD2
CDR3 protein: CASSFGGTSNNEQFF
CDR3 DNA: TGTGCCAGCAGCTTCGGGGGGACTTCCAACAATGAGCAGTTCTTC

V gene: TRBV25-1
J gene: TRBJ2-1
clone size: few
D gene: TRBD2
CDR3 protein: CASSETSGVNEQFF
CDR3 DNA: TGTGCCAGCAGTGAAACTAGCGGGGTTAATGAGCAGTTCTTC

V gene: TRBV14
J gene: TRBJ2-2
clone size: -
D gene: TRBD2
CDR3 protein: CASSQGLAGTGELFF
CDR3 DNA: TGTGCCAGCAGCCAGGGACTAGCTGGCACCGGGGAGCTGTTTTTT

V gene: TRBV20-1
J gene: TRBJ2-1
clone size: few
D gene: TRBD2
CDR3 protein: CSASSGREFNEQFF
CDR3 DNA: TGCAGTGCTAGTAGCGGGCGGGAATTCAATGAGCAGTTCTTC

V gene: TRBV9
J gene: TRBJ2-1
clone size: -
D gene: TRBD1
CDR3 protein: CASSVALGQGSNNEQFF
CDR3 DNA: TGTGCCAGCAGCGTTGCCTTGGGACAGGGATCGAACAATGAGCAGTTCTTC

V gene: TRBV20-1
J gene: TRBJ1-1
clone size: -
D gene: TRBD1
CDR3 protein: CSASPPTGRTEAFF
CDR3 DNA: TGCAGTGCTAGTCCCCCGACAGGGCGAACTGAAGCTTTCTTT

V gene: TRBV6-1
J gene: TRBJ1-1
clone size: -
D gene: TRBD1
CDR3 protein: CASSEWEGALAEAFF
CDR3 DNA: TGTGCCAGCAGTGAATGGGAGGGGGCGTTAGCTGAAGCTTTCTTT

V gene: TRBV18
J gene: TRBJ2-3
clone size: -
D gene: TRBD2
CDR3 protein: CASSPRGLAGGRSTDTQYF
CDR3 DNA: TGTGCCAGCTCACCAAGGGGACTAGCGGGGGGGCGAAGCACAGATACGCAGTATTTT

V gene: TRBV30
J gene: TRBJ1-3
clone size: -
D gene: -
CDR3 protein: CAWSPIRGGNTIYF
CDR3 DNA: TGTGCCTGGAGCCCGATCAGGGGTGGAAACACCATATATTTT

V gene: TRBV30
J gene: TRBJ1-2
clone size: -
D gene: -
CDR3 protein: CAWSTGAGYTF
CDR3 DNA: TGTGCCTGGAGTACCGGGGCTGGCTACACCTTC

V gene: TRBV10-1
J gene: TRBJ2-2
clone size: -
D gene: -
CDR3 protein: CASRPQGGGELFF
CDR3 DNA: TGCGCCAGCAGACCGCAGGGCGGCGGGGAGCTGTTTTTT

V gene: TRBV18
J gene: TRBJ2-3
clone size: -
D gene: -
CDR3 protein: CASSYYSDTQYF
CDR3 DNA: TGTGCCAGCTCATATTATTCAGATACGCAGTATTTT

V gene: TRBV20-1
J gene: TRBJ2-7
clone size: -
D gene: -
CDR3 protein: CSASGGQVSYEQYF
CDR3 DNA: TGCAGTGCTAGTGGGGGACAAGTATCCTACGAGCAGTACTTC

V gene: TRBV5-6
J gene: TRBJ2-1
clone size: -
D gene: -
CDR3 protein: CASSFGGDNEQFF
CDR3 DNA: TGTGCCAGCAGCTTTGGCGGGGACAATGAGCAGTTCTTC

V gene: TRBV2
J gene: TRBJ2-7
clone size: once
D gene: TRBD1
CDR3 protein: CASSGQGTGYEQYF
CDR3 DNA: TGTGCCAGCAGTGGACAGGGGACGGGGTACGAGCAGTACTTC

V gene: TRBV6-6
J gene: TRBJ1-1
clone size: -
D gene: TRBD1
CDR3 protein: CASTLLQGFGNTEAFF
CDR3 DNA: TGTGCCAGCACCCTACTACAGGGGTTTGGGAACACTGAAGCTTTCTTT

V gene: TRBV28
J gene: TRBJ2-7
clone size: -
D gene: -
CDR3 protein: CASSPPGANAYEQYF
CDR3 DNA: TGTGCCAGCAGTCCCCCGGGGGCCAACGCCTACGAGCAGTACTTC

V gene: TRBV18
J gene: TRBJ1-4
clone size: -
D gene: -
CDR3 protein: CASSPPIIQENNEKLFF
CDR3 DNA: TGTGCCAGCTCACCACCGATAATCCAGGAGAATAATGAAAAACTGTTTTTT

V gene: TRBV3-1/TRBV3-2
J gene: TRBJ2-3
clone size: -
D gene: -
CDR3 protein: CASSQERDTQYF
CDR3 DNA: TGTGCCAGCAGCCAAGAAAGGGATACGCAGTATTTT

V gene: TRBV6-5
J gene: TRBJ1-1
clone size: -
D gene: TRBD1
CDR3 protein: CASSRDDREGAFF
CDR3 DNA: TGTGCCAGCAGCCGCGATGACAGGGAGGGAGCTTTCTTT

V gene: TRBV3-1/TRBV3-2
J gene: TRBJ1-4
clone size: -
D gene: TRBD1
CDR3 protein: CASRPTRDRGYNEKLFF
CDR3 DNA: TGTGCCAGCAGACCCACCCGGGACAGGGGGTATAATGAAAAACTGTTTTTT

V gene: TRBV6-2/TRBV6-3
J gene: TRBJ2-4
clone size: -
D gene: -
CDR3 protein: CASSYAGNIQYF
CDR3 DNA: TGTGCCAGCAGTTACGCGGGGAACATTCAGTACTTC

V gene: TRBV28
J gene: TRBJ1-2
clone size: -
D gene: TRBD1
CDR3 protein: CASSLTRGLGYTF
CDR3 DNA: TGTGCCAGCAGTTTAACCAGGGGGCTTGGCTACACCTTC

V gene: TRBV6-4
J gene: TRBJ1-2
clone size: once
D gene: -
CDR3 protein: CASSEGSIGYGYTF
CDR3 DNA: TGTGCCAGCAGTGAGGGGTCCATCGGCTATGGCTACACCTTC

V gene: TRBV12-3/TRBV12-4
J gene: TRBJ2-7
clone size: once
D gene: TRBD1
CDR3 protein: CASSLSRGLEQYF
CDR3 DNA: TGTGCCAGCAGTTTGTCCAGGGGGCTCGAGCAGTACTTC

V gene: TRBV12-3/TRBV12-4
J gene: TRBJ2-2
clone size: -
D gene: -
CDR3 protein: CASSLDGPRGLFF
CDR3 DNA: TGTGCCAGCAGTTTAGATGGCCCCAGGGGGCTGTTTTTT

V gene: TRBV7-9
J gene: TRBJ2-7
clone size: -
D gene: -
CDR3 protein: CASSLAASSYEQYF
CDR3 DNA: TGTGCCAGCAGCTTAGCGGCAAGCTCCTACGAGCAGTACTTC

V gene: TRBV21-1
J gene: TRBJ2-5
clone size: -
D gene: -
CDR3 protein: CASSNSDGREETQYF
CDR3 DNA: TGTGCCAGCAGCAATTCGGACGGACGAGAGGAGACCCAGTACTTC

V gene: TRBV5-1
J gene: TRBJ1-1
clone size: -
D gene: TRBD1
CDR3 protein: CASSSYRGSTEAFF
CDR3 DNA: TGCGCCAGCAGCTCCTACAGGGGCTCGACTGAAGCTTTCTTT

V gene: TRBV10-1
J gene: TRBJ1-1
clone size: -
D gene: -
CDR3 protein: CASRPPDSFICCHTEAFF
CDR3 DNA: TGCGCCAGCAGGCCTCCGGACAGTTTTATTTGTTGTCACACTGAAGCTTTCTTT

V gene: TRBV5-1
J gene: TRBJ1-2
clone size: few
D gene: -
CDR3 protein: CASSPAAVLGYTF
CDR3 DNA: TGCGCCAGCAGCCCGGCGGCGGTACTTGGCTACACCTTC

V gene: TRBV18
J gene: TRBJ1-1
clone size: -
D gene: -
CDR3 protein: CASSPGVQNTEAFF
CDR3 DNA: TGTGCCAGCTCACCAGGAGTACAGAACACTGAAGCTTTCTTT

V gene: TRBV24-1
J gene: TRBJ2-1
clone size: once
D gene: TRBD2
CDR3 protein: CATSESGTSGFNEQFF
CDR3 DNA: TGTGCCACCAGTGAGTCCGGGACTAGCGGGTTCAATGAGCAGTTCTTC

V gene: TRBV7-8
J gene: TRBJ1-2
clone size: few
D gene: -
CDR3 protein: CASSLALSGRDYTF
CDR3 DNA: TGTGCCAGCAGCTTAGCGCTGTCAGGGCGGGACTACACCTTC

V gene: TRBV6-6
J gene: TRBJ1-5
clone size: -
D gene: TRBD1
CDR3 protein: CASSWTGSNQPQHF
CDR3 DNA: TGTGCCAGCAGTTGGACAGGTAGCAATCAGCCCCAGCATTTT